Listed below are T cell receptor beta chains from one sample, sequenced in a study of regulatory T cells in long-lasting Graves disease. One entry per CDR3 protein, called by TCRdb with MiXCR from the multiplex PCR reads. The table lists fewer than 400,000 distinct CDR3 sequences, roughly 18% of them singletons. Here the sequenced sample was peripheral blood mononuclear cells (PBMCs), taken at new diagnosis, from a patient treated with antithyroid drugs. The receptors were sampled from a female donor with Graves disease. CDR3s include the opening cysteine and the closing phenylalanine or tryptophan. The order of the fields is CDR3 protein, CDR3 DNA, clone size, V gene, D gene, J gene. The D gene is left open where the match is weak. Part of the rows lack a size; the others show once, few, many or a class for expanded clones.

CDR3 protein: CASSLQGEQETQYF
CDR3 DNA: TGCGCCAGCAGCTTGCAAGGGGAACAAGAGACCCAGTACTTC
clone size: many
V gene: TRBV5-1
D gene: NA
J gene: TRBJ2-5

CDR3 protein: CASSLAQTEAFF
CDR3 DNA: TGTGCCAGCAGTTTAGCTCAGACTGAAGCTTTCTTT
clone size: many
V gene: TRBV28
D gene: NA
J gene: TRBJ1-1

CDR3 protein: CASSEMNTEAFF
CDR3 DNA: TGTGCCAGCAGTGAAATGAACACTGAAGCTTTCTTT
clone size: many
V gene: TRBV12-3/TRBV12-4
D gene: NA
J gene: TRBJ1-1

CDR3 protein: CASSSGTGHTEAFF
CDR3 DNA: TGTGCCAGCAGTTCCGGGACGGGGCACACTGAAGCTTTCTTT
clone size: many
V gene: TRBV2
D gene: NA
J gene: TRBJ1-1

CDR3 protein: CASSLGASSPEKLFF
CDR3 DNA: TGTGCCAGCAGTTTGGGGGCAAGTAGTCCAGAAAAACTGTTTTTT
clone size: many
V gene: TRBV28
D gene: NA
J gene: TRBJ1-4

CDR3 protein: CASSTAGTVNEAFF
CDR3 DNA: TGCGCCAGCAGCACGGCCGGGACAGTAAATGAAGCTTTCTTT
clone size: many
V gene: TRBV5-1
D gene: TRBD1
J gene: TRBJ1-1

CDR3 protein: CASSHTEYEQYF
CDR3 DNA: TGTGCCAGCAGTCACACAGAGTACGAGCAGTACTTC
clone size: few
V gene: TRBV28
D gene: NA
J gene: TRBJ2-7

CDR3 protein: CASSSDSHYNEQFF
CDR3 DNA: TGTGCCAGCAGTTCGGACAGTCACTACAATGAGCAGTTCTTC
clone size: once
V gene: TRBV28
D gene: NA
J gene: TRBJ2-1

CDR3 protein: CATSAEYNEQFF
CDR3 DNA: TGTGCCACCAGTGCGGAGTACAATGAGCAGTTCTTC
clone size: NA
V gene: TRBV24-1
D gene: NA
J gene: TRBJ2-1

CDR3 protein: CSAREQDYGYTF
CDR3 DNA: TGCAGTGCTAGAGAACAGGACTATGGCTACACCTTC
clone size: many
V gene: TRBV20-1
D gene: NA
J gene: TRBJ1-2

CDR3 protein: CASSGLGVFAGAGTEAFF
CDR3 DNA: TGCGCCAGCAGCGGCCTCGGGGTATTCGCCGGGGCAGGGACTGAAGCTTTCTTT
clone size: many
V gene: TRBV5-1
D gene: NA
J gene: TRBJ1-1

CDR3 protein: CSAPSGGGYEQYF
CDR3 DNA: TGCAGTGCCCCCTCAGGGGGCGGGTACGAGCAGTACTTC
clone size: many
V gene: TRBV20-1
D gene: TRBD1
J gene: TRBJ2-7

CDR3 protein: CASRNRDTQYF
CDR3 DNA: TGTGCCAGCAGGAATAGGGATACGCAGTATTTT
clone size: NA
V gene: TRBV28
D gene: NA
J gene: TRBJ2-3

CDR3 protein: CATLRDRGHNEQFF
CDR3 DNA: TGTGCCACCCTCCGCGACAGGGGGCACAATGAGCAGTTCTTC
clone size: NA
V gene: TRBV6-2/TRBV6-3
D gene: TRBD1
J gene: TRBJ2-1

CDR3 protein: CASSQQGLGTEAFF
CDR3 DNA: TGTGCCAGCAGCCAACAGGGTTTAGGCACTGAAGCTTTCTTT
clone size: many
V gene: TRBV7-9
D gene: NA
J gene: TRBJ1-1

CDR3 protein: CASSFGDTNLNEQFF
CDR3 DNA: TGTGCCAGCAGCTTTGGGGACACGAACCTCAATGAGCAGTTCTTC
clone size: many
V gene: TRBV7-3
D gene: NA
J gene: TRBJ2-1

CDR3 protein: CASSPSGLAAGGAEQYF
CDR3 DNA: TGTGCCAGCAGCCCTTCTGGGCTGGCAGCGGGAGGGGCCGAGCAGTACTTC
clone size: NA
V gene: TRBV12-3/TRBV12-4
D gene: TRBD2
J gene: TRBJ2-7

CDR3 protein: CASSWNTEAFF
CDR3 DNA: TGTGCCAGCAGCTGGAACACTGAAGCTTTCTTT
clone size: many
V gene: TRBV28
D gene: NA
J gene: TRBJ1-1

CDR3 protein: CASSVVGTGELFF
CDR3 DNA: TGTGCCAGCAGCGTAGTAGGGACCGGGGAGCTGTTTTTT
clone size: NA
V gene: TRBV9
D gene: NA
J gene: TRBJ2-2

CDR3 protein: CASSRWEGLGTEAFF
CDR3 DNA: TGTGCCAGCAGCCGATGGGAGGGATTGGGCACTGAAGCTTTCTTT
clone size: many
V gene: TRBV11-1
D gene: NA
J gene: TRBJ1-1

CDR3 protein: CASSESTAYEQYF
CDR3 DNA: TGTGCCAGCAGTGAGTCTACAGCCTACGAGCAGTACTTC
clone size: many
V gene: TRBV10-2
D gene: NA
J gene: TRBJ2-7

CDR3 protein: CATSRGGLAGVTGELFF
CDR3 DNA: TGTGCCACCAGCAGAGGGGGACTAGCGGGAGTGACCGGGGAGCTGTTTTTT
clone size: few
V gene: TRBV15
D gene: TRBD2
J gene: TRBJ2-2

CDR3 protein: CASRGQTFSEKLFF
CDR3 DNA: TGTGCCAGCAGGGGACAGACCTTTAGCGAAAAACTGTTTTTT
clone size: NA
V gene: TRBV12-3/TRBV12-4
D gene: TRBD1
J gene: TRBJ1-4

CDR3 protein: CASSLAGTAVNNEQFF
CDR3 DNA: TGCGCCAGCAGCTTGGCCGGGACAGCGGTAAACAATGAGCAGTTCTTC
clone size: NA
V gene: TRBV5-1
D gene: TRBD1
J gene: TRBJ2-1

CDR3 protein: CASTPVSGFETQYF
CDR3 DNA: TGTGCCAGCACCCCGGTTAGCGGGTTCGAGACCCAGTACTTC
clone size: many
V gene: TRBV7-9
D gene: TRBD2
J gene: TRBJ2-5

CDR3 protein: CASRPVGGLSYEQYF
CDR3 DNA: TGTGCCAGCAGACCCGTGGGCGGTCTCTCCTACGAGCAGTACTTC
clone size: NA
V gene: TRBV12-3/TRBV12-4
D gene: NA
J gene: TRBJ2-7

CDR3 protein: CATSRDLSAGLAKNIQYF
CDR3 DNA: TGTGCCACCAGCAGAGATCTATCGGCAGGGCTAGCCAAAAACATTCAGTACTTC
clone size: many
V gene: TRBV15
D gene: NA
J gene: TRBJ2-4

CDR3 protein: CASNPSTGGELFF
CDR3 DNA: TGTGCCAGCAACCCATCTACGGGCGGGGAGCTGTTTTTT
clone size: many
V gene: TRBV12-3/TRBV12-4
D gene: NA
J gene: TRBJ2-2

CDR3 protein: CSVEGGRAGEQYF
CDR3 DNA: TGCAGCGTTGAAGGCGGGAGGGCCGGCGAGCAGTACTTC
clone size: many
V gene: TRBV29-1
D gene: TRBD2
J gene: TRBJ2-7